This T cell receptor (beta chain) was sequenced in a study of blood T cell repertoires in COVID-19. The germline gives CDR1 SGHRS, CDR2 YFSETQ. This CDR3 spans 12 amino acids. V dropped 5 bases and J dropped 7 bases, with 9 bases sitting between them. Profiled with immunoSEQ multiplex PCR; TCRdb holds only in-frame clones, not every one. The repertoire holds 110,000 or so clones, with approximately 90% as singletons. The rearrangement uses TRBV5-1 and TRBJ2-2, with D uncertain. Sequenced: peripheral blood. The sequence was collected from a woman between 70 and 85 years old who had recovered from COVID-19. CDR3 bases: TGCGCCAGCAGGTTAGCAAACGGGGAGCTGTTTTTT. Its translation is CASRLANGELFF.